This TCR beta chain was recovered during a study of blood T cell repertoires in COVID-19. J was trimmed by 4 bases and V by 5 bases; bases with no gene match: 13. The CDR3 is made up of 16 amino acids. Germline V gene sequence: CDR1 SGHVS, CDR2 FNYEAQ. This clone occurred a few times. Clones were read by immunoSEQ multiplex PCR, and TCRdb kept only the in-frame ones, dropping some. The table shows about 400,000 clones, with over 75% occurring only once. Sequencing input: PBMCs or T cells enriched from blood (not recorded which). This clonotype originated in a woman between 25 and 40 years old who had recovered from COVID-19. The rearrangement uses TRBV7-6 and TRBJ1-1; TRBD1 matches at 7 bases. The CDR3: CASSPGGAGGITEAFF. The CDR3, as DNA: TGTGCCAGCAGCCCCGGGGGGGCAGGGGGGATCACTGAAGCTTTCTTT. Supplemented by reference TRBV7-6 and TRBJ1-1, the full variable domain reads GAGVSQSPRYKVTKRGQDVALRCDPISGHVSLYWYRQALGQGPEFLTYFNYEAQQDKSGLPNDRFSAERPEGSISTLTIQRTEQRDSAMYRCASSPGGAGGITEAFFGQGTRLTVV.